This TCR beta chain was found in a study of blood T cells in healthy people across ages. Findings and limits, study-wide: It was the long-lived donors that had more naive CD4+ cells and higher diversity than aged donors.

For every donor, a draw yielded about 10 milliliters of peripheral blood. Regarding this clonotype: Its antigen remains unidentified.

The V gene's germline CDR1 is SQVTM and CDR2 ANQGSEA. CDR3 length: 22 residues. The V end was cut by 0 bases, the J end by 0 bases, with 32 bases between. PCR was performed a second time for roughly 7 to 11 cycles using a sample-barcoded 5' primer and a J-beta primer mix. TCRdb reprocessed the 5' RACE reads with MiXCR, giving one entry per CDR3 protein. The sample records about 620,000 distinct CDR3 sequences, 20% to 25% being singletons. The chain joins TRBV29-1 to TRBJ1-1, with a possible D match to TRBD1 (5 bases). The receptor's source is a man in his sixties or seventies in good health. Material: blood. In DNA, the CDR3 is TGCAGCGTTGAAGACTGGGGGTCGGAGGGCAGGCCCCTAATTATAGTGAACACTGAAGCTTTCTTT. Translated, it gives CSVEDWGSEGRPLIIVNTEAFF.